Listed below are T cell receptor beta chains from one sample, sequenced in a study of Graves' ophthalmopathy and Graves' hyperthyroidism. Via MiXCR, TCRdb re-called the multiplex PCR reads, giving one row per CDR3 protein. The repertoire has 900,000 to 1,200,000 distinct CDR3 sequences, about two fifths of them found once; the top ten carry over 8.5%. The sequencing sample was made of peripheral blood or thyroid tissue (not recorded which). These receptors were taken from an adult man with Graves' hyperthyroidism. Both conserved end residues are part of each CDR3. A D gene is named only where the DNA matches it firmly. The size of a clone is reported for some rows only, either as once, few or many, or as a class for expanded clones.

>13|.|many|TRBJ1-5|TRBV12-3/TRBV12-4
.
CASSFGTGNSKHF
>16|.|many|TRBJ1-2|TRBV24-1
TGTGCCACCAGGATTGGAGGGACGTCTGTGAACTATGGCTACACCTTC
CATRIGGTSVNYGYTF
>17|TRBD2|.|TRBJ2-7|TRBV20-1
TGCAGTGCTAGAGATCCTAGCGGGAGTTTGATCCCCTACGAGCAGTACTTC
CSARDPSGSLIPYEQYF
>15|.|many|TRBJ1-2|TRBV7-9
TGTGCCAGCAGCTCCCAACTCGGGCCAAACTATGGCTACACCTTC
CASSSQLGPNYGYTF
>12|.|many|TRBJ1-6|TRBV10-3
TGTGCCGCAGGGTGGTGGAATTCACCCCTCCACTTT
CAAGWWNSPLHF
>14|.|many|TRBJ2-7|TRBV11-2
TGTGCCAGCAGCTTAGGCGCAGGGGAATACGAGCAGTACTTC
CASSLGAGEYEQYF
>16|.|few|TRBJ1-2|TRBV6-6
TGTGCCAGCAGTTACTCGATGACACTCCAAAACTATGGCTACACCTTC
CASSYSMTLQNYGYTF
>16|.|few|TRBJ2-7|TRBV7-2
TGTGCCAGCAGCTTAACCTTTGGCGCTCAAAACTACGAGCAGTACTTC
CASSLTFGAQNYEQYF
>14|TRBD1|many|TRBJ2-2|TRBV10-1
TGCGCCAGCAAGCCGGGACAGGGGTCCGGGGAGCTGTTTTTT
CASKPGQGSGELFF
>14|.|many|TRBJ2-7|TRBV15
TGTGCCACCAGCAGAGCAGGCAGCTCCTACGAGCAGTACTTC
CATSRAGSSYEQYF
>12|.|many|TRBJ1-2|TRBV7-2
TGTGCCAGCGCGCTCGCGGACTATGGCTACACCTTC
CASALADYGYTF
>14|TRBD1|many|TRBJ1-1|TRBV9
TGTGCCAGCAGCCCAGGGGGGGGCGCGGTTGAAGCTTTCTTT
CASSPGGGAVEAFF
>15|TRBD1|few|TRBJ1-2|TRBV10-3
TGTGCCAGCAGTCAACGGACAGGGTGGAACTATGGCTACACCTTC
CASSQRTGWNYGYTF
>16|TRBD1|few|TRBJ1-6|TRBV6-5
TGTGCCAGCAGTACGACAGGGATTGAGAATAATTCACCCCTCCACTTT
CASSTTGIENNSPLHF
>15|TRBD2|.|TRBJ2-3|TRBV7-9
TGCGCCAGCAGCACGATAGCGGGGCACACAGATACGCAGTATTTT
CASSTIAGHTDTQYF
>17|.|.|TRBJ2-7|TRBV24-1
TGTGCCACCAGTGACGCGACGGGCCGGGACCGAGACTACGAGCAGTACTTC
CATSDATGRDRDYEQYF
>15|.|.|TRBJ1-1|TRBV7-9
TGTGCCGCCAGCTCTTCAGGGATTCGGAACACTGAAGCTTTCTTT
CAASSSGIRNTEAFF
>17|.|.|TRBJ1-6|TRBV10-3
TGTGCCAGCAGTTACTCACAGGGAGGGCCTTTGAGGCCACCCCTCCACTTT
CASSYSQGGPLRPPLHF
>12|.|many|TRBJ2-2|TRBV6-4
TGTGCCAGCAGTGACTCGTCCGGGGAGCTGTTTTTT
CASSDSSGELFF
>12|.|few|TRBJ1-2|TRBV5-1
TGCGCCAGCAGCTCTGACCCGGATGGCTACACCTTC
CASSSDPDGYTF
>15|TRBD1|.|TRBJ2-7|TRBV9
TGTGCCAGTAGCGCCGGGACAGGGATCGGGGTGGAGCAGTACTTC
CASSAGTGIGVEQYF
>14|TRBD1|.|TRBJ1-5|TRBV19
TGTGCCAGTAGTATTGGACAGGGCCTCGGGCCCCAGCATTTT
CASSIGQGLGPQHF
>13|.|few|TRBJ1-2|TRBV10-3
TGTGCCATCAGTGAGTCGGTTTCGAGGGTGCCCACCTTC
CAISESVSRVPTF
>20|TRBD2|.|TRBJ2-5|TRBV5-1
TGTGCCAGCAGGCCCGGACTAGCGGGGGCGGGGGACCCTAAGGGAGAGACCCAGTACTTC
CASRPGLAGAGDPKGETQYF
>15|TRBD1|.|TRBJ2-7|TRBV5-8
TGTGCCAGCAGGAAACCGGGACAGGGGCCCTACGAGCAGTACTTC
CASRKPGQGPYEQYF
>15|.|many|TRBJ1-4|TRBV7-9
TGTGCCAGCAGCTTAGGGCAGGGCCATGGCGAAAAACTGTTTTTT
CASSLGQGHGEKLFF
>16|.|.|TRBJ2-7|TRBV9
TGTGCCAGCAGCGTAGATCCGACCCCTAGCTCCTACGAGCAGTACTTC
CASSVDPTPSSYEQYF
>13|.|few|TRBJ2-5|TRBV27
TGTGCCAGCAGTCTTTCAGGTGTAGAGACCCAGTACTTC
CASSLSGVETQYF
>14|TRBD1|many|TRBJ2-7|TRBV29-1
TGCAGCGTTAGCCCCGGGACAGGGTCCTACGAGCAGTACTTC
CSVSPGTGSYEQYF
>16|TRBD1|few|TRBJ2-7|TRBV13
TGTGCCAGCAGCCTATCGACAGGGGGCCTCTCCTACGAGCAGTACTTC
CASSLSTGGLSYEQYF
>15|TRBD1|.|TRBJ1-2|TRBV7-9
TGTGCCAGCAGCTTAGTAGGACAGGGCGTCTATGGCTACACCTTC
CASSLVGQGVYGYTF
>14|.|many|TRBJ1-3|TRBV10-3
TGTGCCATCAGACCGGGCGGCTCTGGAAACACCATATATTTT
CAIRPGGSGNTIYF
>18|TRBD2|many|TRBJ2-7|TRBV7-9
TGTGCCAGCAGCCCCAGCCCATCCCCTAGCGGAGACACCTACGAGCAGTACTTC
CASSPSPSPSGDTYEQYF
>15|.|.|TRBJ2-2|TRBV7-9
TGTGCCAGCAGCCTGAACCGGGACCCTACCGGGGAGCTGTTTTTT
CASSLNRDPTGELFF
>15|TRBD1|.|TRBJ2-6|TRBV7-8
TGTGCCAGCACTGCCGACAGGGCAGGGGCCAACGTCCTGACTTTC
CASTADRAGANVLTF
>17|TRBD1|.|TRBJ2-7|TRBV5-8
TGTGCCAGCAGCCAAGACAGGGGCCCTTTGTTAGCCTACGAGCAGTACTTC
CASSQDRGPLLAYEQYF
>15|TRBD1|few|TRBJ2-7|TRBV28
TGTGCCAGCAGTGTGCGACAGGGGGTTAGGTACGAGCAGTACTTC
CASSVRQGVRYEQYF
>15|.|.|TRBJ2-2|TRBV3-1
TGTGCCAGCAGCCAAGCGGGGCGGAACACCGGGGAGCTGTTTTTT
CASSQAGRNTGELFF
>13|TRBD1|many|TRBJ1-2|TRBV29-1
TGCAGCGCCCCAGACAGGGTAGGGTATGGCTACACCTTC
CSAPDRVGYGYTF
>13|.|many|TRBJ1-2|TRBV9
TGTGCCAGCAGCGTAGACGCTAACTATGGCTACACCTTC
CASSVDANYGYTF
>18|TRBD2|many|TRBJ2-3|TRBV29-1
TGCAGCGTTGAAGATAGGTTACAGCGGGGGGTTCCCGTGGGTACGCAGTATTTT
CSVEDRLQRGVPVGTQYF
>15|TRBD1|.|TRBJ1-5|TRBV12-3/TRBV12-4
TGTGCCAGCAGTTACCTAGGGACAGGGGGACAGCCCCAGCATTTT
CASSYLGTGGQPQHF
>13|.|many|TRBJ1-5|TRBV19
TGTGCCAGTAAAAGGGGCAGAGATCAGCCCCAGCATTTT
CASKRGRDQPQHF
>15|.|.|TRBJ2-7|TRBV7-9
TGTGCCAGCAGCCAAGTCACGGGGAGGAACACCGGGCAGTACTTC
CASSQVTGRNTGQYF
>17|TRBD2|many|TRBJ2-2|TRBV11-2
TGTGCCAGCAGCTTTCGGCCTAGCGGGGCGAACACCGGGGAGCTGTTTTTT
CASSFRPSGANTGELFF
>12|.|.|TRBJ2-7|TRBV14
TGTGCCAGCAGCCATGTAAGGTACGAGCAGTACTTC
CASSHVRYEQYF
>11|.|many|TRBJ1-1|TRBV29-1
TGCAGCGCCTCGGTGGGCACTGAAGCTTTCTTT
CSASVGTEAFF
>18|.|.|TRBJ1-5|TRBV10-3
TGTGCCATCAGTGATGAAGACAGCTTAGAGGGTAGCAATCAGCCCCAGCATTTT
CAISDEDSLEGSNQPQHF
>12|.|.|TRBJ2-7|TRBV29-1
TGCAGCACCCCCCGCCCCCCCTACGAGCAGTACTTC
CSTPRPPYEQYF
>13|.|many|TRBJ1-2|TRBV19
TGTGCCACCCCCTCGGGCAGGCCCTATGGCTACACCTTC
CATPSGRPYGYTF
>14|.|.|TRBJ1-5|TRBV19
TGTGCCAGTAGTGGACGGACAGCGAATCAGCCCCAGCATTTT
CASSGRTANQPQHF
>14|TRBD1|few|TRBJ1-2|TRBV28
TGTGCCAGCAGTTCCGGACAGGCCGACTATGGCTACACCTTC
CASSSGQADYGYTF
>15|TRBD1|many|TRBJ2-7|TRBV5-1
TGCGCCAGCAGAGAAGGACAGGGGGCATTTGACGAGCAGTACTTC
CASREGQGAFDEQYF
>16|TRBD1|few|TRBJ2-7|TRBV20-1
TGCAGTGCTAAAGGGAAGTGGACAGGGGGTGGTTACGAGCAGTACTTC
CSAKGKWTGGGYEQYF
>16|TRBD1|many|TRBJ1-5|TRBV19
TGTGCCAGTAGTATAGGGGACAGGGCCCTGTATCAGCCCCAGCATTTT
CASSIGDRALYQPQHF
>14|.|.|TRBJ2-5|TRBV10-3
TGTGCCAGCAGTTACGGGACGTTACAAGAGACCCAGTACTTC
CASSYGTLQETQYF
>16|TRBD1|many|TRBJ2-5|TRBV19
TGTGCCAGTAGTACCGGACCGGGACAGGGGCGGGAGACCCAGTACTTC
CASSTGPGQGRETQYF